The 2 T cell receptor beta chains below were found in one sample sequenced in a study of T cell clusters in autoimmune cytopenias. Multiplex touch-down PCR amplified TRB using TRB-A and TRB-B pools in one tube. TCRdb reprocessed the multiplex PCR reads; each CDR3 protein has one entry and no DNA is given. The table for this sample gives 7,000 to 10,000 distinct CDR3 sequences. Each sample's input was 250 to 300 ng genomic DNA, 30,000 to 45,000 genome equivalents. Source material: peripheral blood. The receptors shown here come from a human donor with an autoimmune cytopenia or autoimmune hepatitis (not recorded which).

The chain is built from TRBV12-3 or TRBV12-4 and TRBJ2-7; no DNA is available, so the TRBD1 call from TCRdb remains unchecked. The CDR3 consists of 14 residues. CDR3 amino acids: CASSLQQGGREQYF.

This clonotype is called medium-sized based on its frequency. The chain is built from TRBV20-1 and TRBJ1-1; TCRdb's D call of TRBD1 is untestable without DNA. CDR1 is DFQATT, CDR2 SNEGSKA, per germline (reference sequence). This CDR3 has 13 residues. The CDR3 sequence: CSARSGGVSEAFF.